This TCR beta chain is from a study of blood T cells in healthy people across ages. A note on this clonotype: Its antigen is unknown.

Germline values: CDR1 DFQATT, CDR2 SNEGSKA (reference sequence). The length of the CDR3 is 11 residues. V shed 7 bases, J shed 5 bases, and the junction held 4 bases outside the gene matches. Study-wide results and limits: What prevented conclusive comparison of naive and antigen-experienced cells was that PBMCs were unsorted.

A second PCR of 7 to 11 cycles used a sample-barcoded 5' primer and a J-beta primer mix. From the 5' RACE reads, TCRdb called clonotypes with MiXCR, one entry per CDR3 protein. The table lists some 880,000 distinct CDR3 sequences, around 36% of them singletons. Sequenced input: blood. V gene TRBV20-1 combines with J gene TRBJ2-5, with 7 bases identical to TRBD2. This sequence originates from a young man in good health. CDR3 protein: CSVRRGETQYF. In nucleotides, the CDR3 is TGCAGTGTTAGGCGGGGGGAGACCCAGTACTTC.